These 22 T cell receptor beta chains were sequenced from one sample in a study of spatial heterogeneity in lung cancer. From the 5' RACE reads, TCRdb called clonotypes with MiXCR, one entry per CDR3 protein. Here the sample spans around 6,000 distinct CDR3 sequences, approximately 20% being singletons. Regarding time point: sample taken at primary tumor resection. The sample here was normal lung tissue next to the tumor, taken at surgery. Every receptor here comes from a male donor with early-stage non-small cell lung cancer.

V usage is TRBV28 and J usage is TRBJ2-1; TRBD2 matches at 12 bases. The V gene's germline CDR1 is MDHEN and CDR2 SYDVKM. The CDR3 runs to 15 residues. The trim removed 7 bases at V and 6 bases at J, leaving 7 bases unmatched. For the CDR3, the DNA is TGTGCCAGCATTTCTAGCGGGAGGGCCGGCAATGAGCAGTTCTTC. Its protein is CASISSGRAGNEQFF.

This clonotype is categorized as medium-sized. The chain links TRBV6-5 to TRBJ1-2, with D possibly matching TRBD1 (6 bases). The CDR3 totals 15 residues. Germline V gene sequence: CDR1 MNHEY, CDR2 SVGAGI. Trimming removed 1 base at V and 7 bases at J, with 16 bases between. The CDR3 spells CASSYFTGSTSGYTF. CDR3 coding DNA: TGTGCCAGCAGTTACTTTACAGGGTCGACGTCTGGCTACACCTTC.

By share, this clonotype ranks as medium-sized. The CDR3 DNA sequence: TGTGCCAGCAGTTTTTTCCTCCGTGGGATGAACACTGAAGCTTTCTTT. It translates to CASSFFLRGMNTEAFF. V is TRBV12-3 or TRBV12-4 and J is TRBJ1-1; unclear D gene. The V gene lost 3 bases and the J gene lost 0 bases, with 14 bases spanning the gap. CDR3 size: 16 residues.

J is TRBJ1-3 and V is TRBV11-2; a weak D match, TRBD1 (6 bases). Germline V gives CDR1 SGHAT, CDR2 FQNNGV. CDR3 size: 13 residues. V shed 7 bases and J shed 1 base, with 8 bases lying between them. The CDR3 coding sequence is TGTGCCAGCAACACAGGGTCTGGAAACACCATATATTTT. It translates to CASNTGSGNTIYF.

In this sample, this clonotype is medium-sized. The chain recombines TRBV6-2 or TRBV6-3 with TRBJ2-1, with no clear D. Germline assignment: CDR1 MNHEY and CDR2 SVGEGT. CDR3 size: 11 residues. Trimming removed 2 bases at V and 9 bases at J, with 5 bases between. The chain's CDR3 is CASSYLIEQFF. The CDR3 coding sequence is TGTGCCAGCAGTTACCTGATTGAGCAGTTCTTC.

As for this clonotype: A much larger clone differs from this one at a single base, so this may be a read error. This chain uses TRBV6-1 with TRBJ2-7; 15 bases align to TRBD2. The CDR3 totals 17 residues. Looked up from germline, CDR1 is MNHNS and CDR2 is SASEGT. V lost 7 bases to trimming and J lost 7 bases; unmatched junction nucleotides: 14. This CDR3 is CASIKEEPGLAGGEQYF. CDR3 coding DNA: TGTGCCAGCATTAAAGAGGAACCGGGACTAGCGGGAGGTGAGCAGTACTTC.

This clonotype rates as medium-sized. This rearrangement joins TRBV7-9 to TRBJ2-6; D gene unclear. The germline V gene encodes CDR1 SEHNR and CDR2 FQNEAQ (reference sequence). The CDR3 extends over 16 amino acids. Trimming left V 5 bases short and J 4 bases short, with 15 bases between. The CDR3 DNA follows: TGTGCCAGCAGCCCCCTGATGCAAGCCGGGGCCAACGTCCTGACTTTC. Its protein is CASSPLMQAGANVLTF.

This clonotype was counted a few times. The V gene is TRBV30, the J gene TRBJ2-7; D possibly corresponds to TRBD2 (5 bases). The germline V gene has CDR1 GTSNPN and CDR2 SVGIG (reference sequence). The germline V and J ends were trimmed by 3 bases and 6 bases, with 15 bases remaining between them. The CDR3 totals 13 residues. The CDR3 protein is CAWSIIGAGEQYF. DNA for the CDR3: TGTGCCTGGAGCATTATCGGTGCGGGCGAGCAGTACTTC. Full variable domain (remainder filled in from reference TRBV30 and TRBJ2-7): SQTIHQWPATLVQPVGSPLSLECTVEGTSNPNLYWYRQAAGRGLQLLFYSVGIGQISSEVPQNLSASRPQDRQFILSSKKLLLSDSGFYLCAWSIIGAGEQYFGPGTRLTVT.

This clonotype was observed a few times. The chain recombines TRBV6-1 with TRBJ2-5; weak D call: TRBD2 (5 bases). The CDR3 is 16 amino acids. Trimming cost V 1 base and J 0 bases, with 12 bases left between them. The germline V gene has CDR1 MNHNS and CDR2 SASEGT. Written as DNA, the CDR3 is TGTGCCAGCAGTGAAGAGGGAGCGGAGAACCAAGAGACCCAGTACTTC. It codes for CASSEEGAENQETQYF.

J is TRBJ2-1 and V is TRBV3-1; TRBD2 might be the D (6 bases). Trimming stripped 4 bases from V and 6 bases from J, with 19 bases between. CDR3 length: 16 amino acids. Germline CDR1 LGHDT, CDR2 YNNKEL (reference sequence). CDR3 in amino acids: CASSPRGVLASNEQFF. CDR3 in DNA: TGTGCCAGCAGCCCGCGGGGAGTACTAGCTTCCAATGAGCAGTTCTTC.

This clonotype was counted only a few times. The J gene is TRBJ2-2, the V gene TRBV6-5, with 7 bases identical to TRBD1. V dropped 6 bases and J dropped 7; count of bases not matched to a gene: 5. Germline values: CDR1 MNHEY, CDR2 SVGAGI. The CDR3 spans 13 residues. The CDR3 region is CASRRQGIGELFF. CDR3 nucleotide sequence: TGTGCCAGCAGGAGACAGGGCATCGGGGAGCTGTTTTTT.

V and J are TRBV28 and TRBJ2-7; D not resolved. Trimming removed 8 bases from V and 7 bases from J, with 6 bases in between. CDR1 is MDHEN, CDR2 SYDVKM, per germline. This CDR3 comprises 9 residues. This chain's CDR3 is CASGDEQYF. Here the CDR3 DNA reads TGTGCCAGCGGGGATGAGCAGTACTTC.

This chain uses TRBV29-1 with TRBJ2-1; TRBD2 agrees at 10 bases. There are 18 residues in the CDR3. Germline V gene sequence: CDR1 SQVTM, CDR2 ANQGSEA. Trimming removed 0 bases from V and 1 base from J; junction bases left unmatched: 9. The CDR3 DNA reads as TGCAGCGTTGAAGATCGTAGCGGGAGGACCGCTTCCTACAATGAGCAGTTCTTC. Translated, it gives CSVEDRSGRTASYNEQFF.

This clonotype was seen only a few times. The chain recombines TRBV30 with TRBJ1-3, with unresolved D. The V and J ends lost 4 bases and 4 bases respectively, with 14 bases between them. The CDR3 spans 14 residues. Germline values: CDR1 GTSNPN, CDR2 SVGIG (reference sequence). The CDR3 here is CAWKKTVGGNTIYF. In DNA, the CDR3 is TGTGCCTGGAAAAAGACCGTGGGAGGAAACACCATATATTTT.

This clonotype is judged medium-sized. The chain uses TRBV28 and TRBJ2-3, with D uncertain. V was trimmed by 3 bases and J by 1 base, leaving 8 bases between them. CDR3 length: 14 amino acids. Germline assignment: CDR1 MDHEN and CDR2 SYDVKM. The DNA of the CDR3 is TGTGCCAGCAGTTTTGTGATGGGCACAGATACGCAGTATTTT. As protein: CASSFVMGTDTQYF. The whole variable domain, filled in from reference TRBV28 and TRBJ2-3, reads DVKVTQSSRYLVKRTGEKVFLECVQDMDHENMFWYRQDPGLGLRLIYFSYDVKMKEKGDIPEGYSVSREKKERFSLILESASTNQTSMYLCASSFVMGTDTQYFGPGTRLTVL.

The chain recombines TRBV4-2 with TRBJ2-1; TRBD2 is a possible D gene (6 bases). Trimming removed 4 bases at V and 3 bases at J, with 16 bases between. CDR3 length equals 16 residues. Germline CDR1 is LGHNA and CDR2 is YNFKEQ. CDR3 amino acids: CASSRALTGDYNEQFF. The CDR3 bases are TGTGCCAGCAGCCGCGCTCTTACGGGAGACTACAATGAGCAGTTCTTC.

This clonotype is classed as medium-sized. The rearrangement links TRBV6-1 to TRBJ2-3, with 9 bases aligning to TRBD1. The V gene end was trimmed by 2 bases and the J gene end by 4 bases; junction bases not matched to a gene: 4. Looked up from germline, CDR1 is MNHNS and CDR2 is SASEGT. The length of the CDR3 is 15 residues. DNA for the CDR3: TGTGCCAGCAGTGAACCGGGACAGGGATCAGATACGCAGTATTTT. Its translation: CASSEPGQGSDTQYF.

A few counts support this clonotype. This chain joins TRBV6-2 or TRBV6-3 and TRBJ1-2, with 11 bases aligning to TRBD1. This CDR3 has 14 residues. The trim removed 9 bases at V and 4 bases at J, leaving 7 bases unmatched. Germline V gene data show CDR1 as MNHEY and CDR2 as SVGEGT. The CDR3 is CASGQGALIYGYTF. The CDR3 DNA follows: TGTGCCAGTGGACAGGGGGCGCTTATCTATGGCTACACCTTC.

A few counts support this clonotype. V usage is TRBV6-2 or TRBV6-3 and J usage is TRBJ2-6; no clear D gene. The V gene lost 7 bases and the J gene lost 0 bases, with 4 bases spanning the gap. The CDR3 sequence is 13 residues long. Germline V gene lookup returns CDR1 MNHEY and CDR2 SVGEGT. As DNA, the CDR3 is TGTGCCAGCAAGGGCTCTGGGGCCAACGTCCTGACTTTC. Its translation is CASKGSGANVLTF.

The V call is TRBV7-2, the J call TRBJ2-3; TRBD2 agrees at 7 bases. V dropped 1 base and J dropped 6; count of bases not matched to a gene: 10. The CDR3 spans 16 residues. Per germline, CDR1 SGHTA and CDR2 FQGNSA. Here the CDR3 DNA reads TGTGCCAGCAGCTTAGTTAGTGGGAGGGTAACGGATACGCAGTATTTT. The encoded protein is CASSLVSGRVTDTQYF.

The table lists this clonotype with a few counts. V is TRBV5-4 and J is TRBJ2-1; TRBD2 matches 10 bases. The CDR3 length is 15 residues. The germline V gene encodes CDR1 SGHNT and CDR2 YYREEE (reference sequence). Trimming took 0 bases from V and 7 from J; bases not matched to a gene: 4. For the CDR3, the DNA is TGTGCCAGCAGCTTGGGCGAGCGGGAGGGAAATGAGCAGTTCTTC. This codes for CASSLGEREGNEQFF.

The chain carries TRBV7-2 and TRBJ2-7, with D perhaps matching TRBD2 (5 bases). The V end lost 2 bases, the J end lost 6 bases, and 11 bases lay between the germline ends. The CDR3 extends over 13 amino acids. The germline V gene encodes CDR1 SGHTA and CDR2 FQGNSA. In nucleotides, the CDR3 is TGTGCCAGCAGCTTATGGACTTACCCCGAGCAGTACTTC. This sequence encodes CASSLWTYPEQYF.